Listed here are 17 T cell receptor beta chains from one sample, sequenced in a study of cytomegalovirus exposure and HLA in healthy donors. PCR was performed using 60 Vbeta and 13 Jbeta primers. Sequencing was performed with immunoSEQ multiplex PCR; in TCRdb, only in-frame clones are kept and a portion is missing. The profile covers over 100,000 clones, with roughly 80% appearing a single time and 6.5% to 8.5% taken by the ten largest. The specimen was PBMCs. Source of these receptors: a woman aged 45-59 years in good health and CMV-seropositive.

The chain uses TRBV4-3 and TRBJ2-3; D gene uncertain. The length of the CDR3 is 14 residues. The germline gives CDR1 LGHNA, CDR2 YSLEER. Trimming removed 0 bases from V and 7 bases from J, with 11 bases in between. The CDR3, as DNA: TGCGCCAGCAGCCAAGAATGGGCCGCGAATACGCAGTATTTT. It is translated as CASSQEWAANTQYF.

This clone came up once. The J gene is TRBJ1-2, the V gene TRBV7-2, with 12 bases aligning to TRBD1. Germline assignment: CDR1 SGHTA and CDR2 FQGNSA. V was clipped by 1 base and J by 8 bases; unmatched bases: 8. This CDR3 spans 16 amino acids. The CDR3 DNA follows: TGTGCCAGCAGCTTAGGCTCCGGGACAGGGGGCGGCGGCTACACCTTC. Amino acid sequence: CASSLGSGTGGGGYTF. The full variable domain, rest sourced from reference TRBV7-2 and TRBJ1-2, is GAGVSQSPSNKVTEKGKDVELRCDPISGHTALYWYRQSLGQGLEFLIYFQGNSAPDKSGLPSDRFSAERTGGSVSTLTIQRTQQEDSAVYLCASSLGSGTGGGGYTFGSGTRLTVV.

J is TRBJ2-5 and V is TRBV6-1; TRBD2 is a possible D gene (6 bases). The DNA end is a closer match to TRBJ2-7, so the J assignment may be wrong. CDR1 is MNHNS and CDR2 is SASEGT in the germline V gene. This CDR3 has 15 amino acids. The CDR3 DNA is TGTGCCAGCAGTGAAGCGCTGGGACTTCCTAACGAGCAGTACTTC. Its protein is CASSEALGLPNEQYF.

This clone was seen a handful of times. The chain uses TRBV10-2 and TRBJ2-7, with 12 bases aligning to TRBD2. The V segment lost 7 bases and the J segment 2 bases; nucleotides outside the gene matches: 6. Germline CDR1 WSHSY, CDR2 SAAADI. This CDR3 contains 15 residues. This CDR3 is CASTTSGSLAYEQYF. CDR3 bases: TGCGCCAGCACGACTAGCGGGAGTTTAGCCTACGAGCAGTACTTC.

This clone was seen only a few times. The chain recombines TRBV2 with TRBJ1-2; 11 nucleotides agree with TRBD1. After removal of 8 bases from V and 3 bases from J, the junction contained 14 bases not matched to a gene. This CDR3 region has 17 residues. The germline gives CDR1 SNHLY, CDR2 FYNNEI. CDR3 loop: CASGRTGGENLYYGYTF. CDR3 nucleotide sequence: TGTGCCAGCGGTCGGACAGGGGGCGAGAACCTTTACTATGGCTACACCTTC.

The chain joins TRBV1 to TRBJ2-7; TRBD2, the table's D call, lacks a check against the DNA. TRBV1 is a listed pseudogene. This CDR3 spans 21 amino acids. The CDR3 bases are TGCACCAGCAGCCAAGAGAGGGTGCTTCGGCTAGCGGGGATCAGCTCCTACGAGCAGTACTTC. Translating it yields CTSSQERVLRLAGISSYEQYF.

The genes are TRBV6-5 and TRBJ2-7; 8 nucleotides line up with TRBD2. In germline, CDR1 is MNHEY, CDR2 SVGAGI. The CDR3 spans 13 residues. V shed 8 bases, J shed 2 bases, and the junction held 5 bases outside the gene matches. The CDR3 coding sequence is TGTGCCAGCGGGGAAGCGGGAGCCTACGAGCAGTACTTC. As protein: CASGEAGAYEQYF.

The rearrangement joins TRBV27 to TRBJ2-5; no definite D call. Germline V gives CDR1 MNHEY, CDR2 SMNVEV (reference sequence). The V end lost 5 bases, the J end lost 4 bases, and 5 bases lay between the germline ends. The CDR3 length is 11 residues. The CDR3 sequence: CASSTGETQYF. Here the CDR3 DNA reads TGTGCCAGCAGTACCGGAGAGACCCAGTACTTC.

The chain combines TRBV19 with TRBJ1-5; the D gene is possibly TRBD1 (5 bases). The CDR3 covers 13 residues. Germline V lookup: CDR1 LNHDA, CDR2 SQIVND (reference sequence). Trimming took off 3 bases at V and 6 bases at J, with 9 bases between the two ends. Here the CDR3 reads CASSIREGQPQHF. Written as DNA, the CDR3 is TGTGCCAGTAGTATCAGGGAAGGTCAGCCCCAGCATTTT.

In nucleotides, the CDR3 is TGCGCCAGCAGCCAAGAGTGGAGGGGATTAGGTGACACTGAAGCTTTCTTT. Amino acid sequence: CASSQEWRGLGDTEAFF. The chain carries TRBV4-3 and TRBJ1-1, with D possibly being TRBD1 (5 bases). CDR1 LGHNA and CDR2 YSLEER come from the germline V gene. The length of the CDR3 is 17 residues. Trimming shortened V by 0 bases and J by 3 bases, and 17 bases separated the two germline ends.

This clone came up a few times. The CDR3 DNA reads as TGTGCCAGCAGCTACCCTGGCGATGCGGACTATGGCTACACCTTC. Amino acids: CASSYPGDADYGYTF. The chain uses TRBV5-4 and TRBJ1-2; no clear D gene. The CDR3 spans 15 residues. The ends were cut back, 3 bases at V and 3 bases at J, with 15 bases in the middle. Per the germline V gene, CDR1 is SGHNT and CDR2 is YYREEE (reference sequence).

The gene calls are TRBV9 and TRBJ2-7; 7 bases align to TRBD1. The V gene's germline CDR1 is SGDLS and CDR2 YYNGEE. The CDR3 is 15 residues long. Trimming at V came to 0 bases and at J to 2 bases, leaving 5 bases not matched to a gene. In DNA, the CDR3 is TGTGCCAGCAGCGTAGGGCAGGGGGACGCCTACGAGCAGTACTTC. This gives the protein CASSVGQGDAYEQYF.

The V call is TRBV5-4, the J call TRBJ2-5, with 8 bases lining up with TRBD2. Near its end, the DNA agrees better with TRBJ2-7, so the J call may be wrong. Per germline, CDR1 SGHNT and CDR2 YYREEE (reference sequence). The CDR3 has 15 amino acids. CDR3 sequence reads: CASSPLAGASYEQYF. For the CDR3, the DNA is TGTGCCAGCAGCCCTCTAGCGGGCGCCTCCTACGAGCAGTACTTC.

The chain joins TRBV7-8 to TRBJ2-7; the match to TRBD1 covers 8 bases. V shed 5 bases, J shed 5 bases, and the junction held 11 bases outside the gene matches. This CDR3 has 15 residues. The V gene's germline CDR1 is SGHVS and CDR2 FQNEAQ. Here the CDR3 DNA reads TGTGCCAGCAGCCGCCATCAGGACAGGGTCCACGAGCAGTACTTC. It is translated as CASSRHQDRVHEQYF. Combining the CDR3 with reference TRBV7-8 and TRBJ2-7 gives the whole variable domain GAGVSQSPRYKVAKRGQDVALRCDPISGHVSLFWYQQALGQGPEFLTYFQNEAQLDKSGLPSDRFFAERPEGSVSTLKIQRTQQEDSAVYLCASSRHQDRVHEQYFGPGTRLTVT.

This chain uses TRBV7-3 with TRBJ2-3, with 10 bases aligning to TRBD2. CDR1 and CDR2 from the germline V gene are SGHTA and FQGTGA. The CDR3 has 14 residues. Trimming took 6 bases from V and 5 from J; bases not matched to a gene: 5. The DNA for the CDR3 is TGTGCCAGCAGTTATCTAGCGGGAGAAGATACGCAGTATTTT. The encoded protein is CASSYLAGEDTQYF.

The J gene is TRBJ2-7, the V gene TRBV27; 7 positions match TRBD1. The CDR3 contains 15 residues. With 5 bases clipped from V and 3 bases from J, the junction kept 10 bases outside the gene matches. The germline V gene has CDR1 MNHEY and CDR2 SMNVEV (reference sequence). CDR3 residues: CASSARKGQSYEQYF. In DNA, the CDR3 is TGTGCCAGCAGTGCCCGTAAGGGACAGAGCTACGAGCAGTACTTC.

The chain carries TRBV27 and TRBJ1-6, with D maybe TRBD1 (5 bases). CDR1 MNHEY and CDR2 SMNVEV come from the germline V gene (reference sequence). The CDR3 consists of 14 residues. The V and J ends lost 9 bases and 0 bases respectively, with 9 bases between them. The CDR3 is CASTGGSYNSPLHF. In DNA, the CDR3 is TGTGCCAGTACGGGGGGCTCCTATAATTCACCCCTCCACTTT.